The 26 T cell receptor beta chains below all came from one sample that was sequenced in a study of blood T cell repertoires in COVID-19. Assay: immunoSEQ multiplex PCR; the TCRdb copy retains only in-frame clones and omits some. Of 220,000 or so clones listed, around four fifths are singletons. Input material: peripheral blood. The receptors come from a woman older than 75 with COVID-19, enrolled during active disease.

The rearrangement links TRBV5-6 to TRBJ1-1; D gene unclear. Germline V gene lookup returns CDR1 SGHDT and CDR2 YYEEEE. This CDR3 has 11 residues. Trimming took off 5 bases at V and 5 bases at J, with 7 bases between the two ends. Here the CDR3 reads CASRFRTEAFF. The CDR3 DNA follows: TGTGCCAGCAGATTTAGAACTGAAGCTTTCTTT.

The rearrangement uses TRBV30 and TRBJ1-3; D call uncertain. The ends were cut back, 1 base at V and 3 bases at J, with 13 bases in the middle. CDR1 is GTSNPN and CDR2 is SVGIG in the germline V gene (reference sequence). The CDR3 runs to 15 residues. The CDR3 is CAWSGPRGSGNTIYF. In DNA, the CDR3 is TGTGCCTGGAGTGGGCCACGGGGAAGTGGAAACACCATATATTTT.

The V gene is TRBV7-8, the J gene TRBJ1-5; D is unclear. Germline loops: CDR1 SGHVS, CDR2 FQNEAQ. Trimming cost V 4 bases and J 1 base, with 14 bases left between them. The CDR3 sequence is 16 residues long. The CDR3 bases are TGTGCCAGCAGCTGGGTTAAAGACATAAGCAATCAGCCCCAGCATTTT. It translates to CASSWVKDISNQPQHF.

The chain carries TRBV24-1 and TRBJ2-1; the D is unclear. V shed 11 bases and J shed 0 bases, with 10 bases lying between them. Germline V gene data show CDR1 as KGHDR and CDR2 as SFDVKD. The CDR3 has 13 residues. The DNA for the CDR3 is TGTGCCATTTCGACGGGCTCCTACAATGAGCAGTTCTTC. Encoded protein: CAISTGSYNEQFF.

The V call is TRBV5-4, the J call TRBJ2-7; 8 bases agree with TRBD1. V lost 3 bases and J lost 2; bases outside the gene matches: 4. CDR1 and CDR2 (germline): SGHNT, YYREEE (reference sequence). This CDR3 contains 14 residues. The CDR3 nucleotides are TGTGCCAGCAGCTCCGGACAGGGCCCCTACGAGCAGTACTTC. It encodes CASSSGQGPYEQYF.

The rearrangement joins TRBV7-9 to TRBJ1-5, with D perhaps TRBD1 (6 bases). CDR3 length equals 15 residues. The germline gives CDR1 SEHNR, CDR2 FQNEAQ (reference sequence). V was clipped by 5 bases and J by 6 bases, with 17 bases between them. CDR3 in DNA: TGTGCCAGCAGCCGCGACAGGACAGCACTTCAGCCCCAGCATTTT. Translated, it gives CASSRDRTALQPQHF. Drawing the rest from reference TRBV7-9 and TRBJ1-5, the complete variable domain is DTGVSQNPRHKITKRGQNVTFRCDPISEHNRLYWYRQTLGQGPEFLTYFQNEAQLEKSRLLSDRFSAERPKGSFSTLEIQRTEQGDSAMYLCASSRDRTALQPQHFGDGTRLSIL.

Many counts were recorded for this clone. The chain joins TRBV7-9 to TRBJ1-6; D not resolved. Germline loops: CDR1 SEHNR, CDR2 FQNEAQ (reference sequence). This CDR3 has 14 amino acids. V was clipped by 5 bases and J by 14 bases, with 19 bases between them. This CDR3 reads CASSLDRAAGSLHF. The CDR3 DNA is TGTGCCAGCAGCCTTGACCGGGCCGCGGGGTCCCTCCACTTT.

J is TRBJ1-6 and V is TRBV19, with D tentatively TRBD1 (6 bases). Germline CDR1 LNHDA, CDR2 SQIVND (reference sequence). The CDR3 runs 14 residues. Trimming cost V 7 bases and J 7 bases, with 14 bases left between them. This CDR3 is CASKETGGNSPLHF. The CDR3 DNA sequence: TGTGCCAGTAAAGAGACAGGCGGGAATTCACCCCTCCACTTT.

The chain recombines TRBV3-1 (or the pseudogene TRBV3-2) with TRBJ1-6; maybe TRBD1 (6 bases). The length of the CDR3 is 14 residues. Trimming pared 2 bases from V and 7 bases from J, leaving 9 bases between. From germline, CDR1 is LGHDT and CDR2 YNNKEL (reference sequence). This CDR3 reads CASSQQGKNSPLHF. DNA of the CDR3: TGTGCCAGCAGCCAACAGGGGAAGAATTCACCCCTCCACTTT.

The CDR3 is CASSPRQGSYNEQFF. The CDR3 DNA sequence: TGTGCCAGCTCACCACGGCAGGGAAGTTACAATGAGCAGTTCTTC. The V gene is TRBV18, the J gene TRBJ2-1; D might be TRBD1 (5 bases). The V gene lost 1 base and the J gene lost 4 bases, with 11 bases spanning the gap. CDR1 and CDR2 from the germline V gene are KGHSH and LQKENI. The CDR3 is 15 amino acids.

The chain carries TRBV27 and TRBJ1-2, with a possible D match to TRBD1 (6 bases). This CDR3 comprises 16 residues. Germline CDR1 MNHEY, CDR2 SMNVEV (reference sequence). V lost 5 bases, J lost 5 bases, and 21 bases lay in between. The CDR3 spells CASSPTLQGIGYGYTF. As DNA, the CDR3 is TGTGCCAGCAGTCCGACCCTACAGGGAATCGGGTATGGCTACACCTTC.

The chain uses TRBV4-3 and TRBJ1-3; weak D call: TRBD1 (6 bases). Trimming stripped 3 bases from V and 0 bases from J, with 12 bases between. The CDR3 sequence is 16 residues long. Looked up from germline, CDR1 is LGHNA and CDR2 is YSLEER. CDR3 sequence: CASSQPGATSGNTIYF. The DNA for the CDR3 is TGCGCCAGCAGCCAGCCAGGGGCGACCTCTGGAAACACCATATATTTT.

This chain connects TRBV19 to TRBJ1-1; 12 positions agree with TRBD1. Germline trimming cut 3 bases from V and 8 bases from J; bases unmatched to any gene: 1. The CDR3 loop spans 13 amino acids. Germline CDR1 LNHDA, CDR2 SQIVND (reference sequence). The CDR3 loop is CASSMGQGAEAFF. In DNA, the CDR3 is TGTGCCAGTAGTATGGGACAGGGGGCCGAAGCTTTCTTT.

The chain links TRBV7-9 to TRBJ1-5; perhaps TRBD1 as D (6 bases). V gave up 1 base and J gave up 7 bases, with 17 bases separating them. CDR1 and CDR2 from the germline V gene are SEHNR and FQNEAQ (reference sequence). CDR3 length equals 16 residues. The CDR3 DNA sequence: TGTGCCAGCAGCTTAGGCAGGGGTGGTTCGATCCAGCCCCAGCATTTT. This codes for CASSLGRGGSIQPQHF. Together with reference TRBV7-9 and TRBJ1-5, the CDR3 gives the full variable domain: DTGVSQNPRHKITKRGQNVTFRCDPISEHNRLYWYRQTLGQGPEFLTYFQNEAQLEKSRLLSDRFSAERPKGSFSTLEIQRTEQGDSAMYLCASSLGRGGSIQPQHFGDGTRLSIL.

The rearrangement uses TRBV7-2 and TRBJ2-7; 8 bases align to TRBD2. J lost 0 bases, V lost 1 base, and 2 bases had no gene match. Germline assignment: CDR1 SGHTA and CDR2 FQGNSA. This CDR3 spans 15 amino acids. The CDR3 reads CASSLVSGNSYEQYF. The CDR3 coding sequence is TGTGCCAGCAGCTTAGTTAGCGGGAACTCCTACGAGCAGTACTTC.

This chain connects TRBV5-1 to TRBJ1-1, with D hard to call. CDR1 and CDR2 (germline): SGHRS, YFSETQ. V was pared by 0 bases and J by 4 bases, with 13 bases between. The CDR3 covers 15 residues. The CDR3 bases are TGCGCCAGCAGCTTGGAAAAGCCGGGGAGCACTGAAGCTTTCTTT. Translated, it gives CASSLEKPGSTEAFF.

V gene TRBV14 combines with J gene TRBJ1-1; D uncertain. Germline CDR1 reads SGHDN; CDR2 reads FVKESK. The germline V and J ends were trimmed by 4 bases and 11 bases, with 8 bases remaining between them. This CDR3 spans 10 amino acids. The chain's CDR3 is CASSLSLAFF. In DNA, the CDR3 is TGTGCCAGCAGCCTCTCCTTGGCTTTCTTT.

V is TRBV4-1 and J is TRBJ2-3; TRBD1 agrees at 9 bases. The CDR3 runs 17 residues. CDR1 and CDR2 (germline): MGHRA, YSYEKL. V trimming: 2 bases; J trimming: 2 bases; junction bases outside the gene matches: 8. CDR3 in DNA: TGCGCCAGCAGCCAAAGCCATGGACAGGGGCCCACAGATACGCAGTATTTT. This encodes CASSQSHGQGPTDTQYF.

The V call is TRBV14, the J call TRBJ2-3; 9 nucleotides align to TRBD2. The V segment lost 3 bases and the J segment 5 bases; nucleotides outside the gene matches: 9. Germline V gene sequence: CDR1 SGHDN, CDR2 FVKESK. The CDR3 totals 16 residues. CDR3 sequence (DNA): TGTGCCAGCAGCCACTATGTAGCGGGAGTGAGAGATACGCAGTATTTT. It yields the protein CASSHYVAGVRDTQYF.

The rearrangement joins TRBV14 to TRBJ1-3; maybe TRBD1 (5 bases). Germline CDR1 and CDR2: SGHDN and FVKESK. V was trimmed by 4 bases and J by 2 bases, leaving 15 bases between them. The CDR3 covers 16 residues. Here the CDR3 DNA reads TGTGCCAGCAGCCCCGATAGGGGACTTACTGGAAACACCATATATTTT. Its protein product is CASSPDRGLTGNTIYF. The complete variable domain, with remaining parts taken from reference TRBV14 and TRBJ1-3, reads EAGVTQFPSHSVIEKGQTVTLRCDPISGHDNLYWYRRVMGKEIKFLLHFVKESKQDESGMPNNRFLAERTGGTYSTLKVQPAELEDSGVYFCASSPDRGLTGNTIYFGEGSWLTVV.

This clone was counted a few times. The chain combines TRBV5-1 with TRBJ1-6; possibly TRBD1 for D (5 bases). This CDR3 region has 14 residues. Germline V lookup: CDR1 SGHRS, CDR2 YFSETQ. V was cut by 3 bases and J by 9 bases, with 13 bases left in between. CDR3 loop: CASSSGGNGSPLHF. The CDR3 nucleotides read TGCGCCAGCAGCTCCGGGGGAAACGGTTCACCCCTCCACTTT.

The chain uses TRBV7-2 and TRBJ2-7; 7 bases are a match to TRBD2. The junction had 12 bases not matched to a gene; V was cut back by 5 bases and J by 5 bases. This CDR3 spans 15 amino acids. Germline-derived CDR1 and CDR2 are SGHTA and FQGNSA. CDR3 sequence reads: CASSPRLGGSNEQYF. In nucleotides, the CDR3 is TGTGCCAGCAGCCCTAGATTGGGGGGGAGCAACGAGCAGTACTTC.

The genes are TRBV6-4 and TRBJ2-1, with D maybe TRBD2 (5 bases). Germline V gene data show CDR1 as MRHNA and CDR2 as SNTAGT. The ends were cut back, 4 bases at V and 8 bases at J, with 12 bases in the middle. CDR3 length: 13 residues. The CDR3 DNA reads TGTGCCAGCAGTGCCGCTCGGGGTGATGAGCAGTTCTTC. Its protein is CASSAARGDEQFF.

V and J are TRBV20-1 and TRBJ2-3, with D possibly matching TRBD2 (5 bases). Germline CDR1 reads DFQATT; CDR2 reads SNEGSKA (reference sequence). This CDR3 comprises 11 residues. Written as DNA, the CDR3 is TGCAGAAGCGGTGACACAGATACGCAGTATTTT. It translates to CRSGDTDTQYF.

V is TRBV29-1 and J is TRBJ2-7; D is tentatively TRBD1 or TRBD2 (7 bases each). CDR1 and CDR2 (germline): SQVTM, ANQGSEA. V was trimmed by 7 bases and J by 3 bases, leaving 13 bases between them. This CDR3 has 12 residues. DNA of the CDR3: TGCAGCGCAGGGGGGGGCCTCTACGAGCAGTACTTC. As protein: CSAGGGLYEQYF.

This chain connects TRBV7-2 to TRBJ2-1; 12 bases line up with TRBD2. Germline V gene data show CDR1 as SGHTA and CDR2 as FQGNSA. There are 19 residues in the CDR3. V trimming: 1 base; J trimming: 0 bases; junction bases outside the gene matches: 7. Written as DNA, the CDR3 is TGTGCCAGCAGCTTAGTGGGGACTAGCGGGCCGAGCTCCTACAATGAGCAGTTCTTC. Its protein product is CASSLVGTSGPSSYNEQFF. Complete variable domain (other parts from reference TRBV7-2 and TRBJ2-1): GAGVSQSPSNKVTEKGKDVELRCDPISGHTALYWYRQSLGQGLEFLIYFQGNSAPDKSGLPSDRFSAERTGGSVSTLTIQRTQQEDSAVYLCASSLVGTSGPSSYNEQFFGPGTRLTVL.